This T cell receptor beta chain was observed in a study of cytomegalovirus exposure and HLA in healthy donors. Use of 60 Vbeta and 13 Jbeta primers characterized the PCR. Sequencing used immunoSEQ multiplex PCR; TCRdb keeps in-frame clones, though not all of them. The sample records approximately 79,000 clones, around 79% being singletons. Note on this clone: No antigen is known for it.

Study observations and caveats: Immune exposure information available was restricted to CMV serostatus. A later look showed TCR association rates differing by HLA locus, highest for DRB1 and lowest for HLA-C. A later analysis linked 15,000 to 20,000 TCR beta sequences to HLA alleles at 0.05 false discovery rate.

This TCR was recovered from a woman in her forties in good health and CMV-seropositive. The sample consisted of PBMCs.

CDR3 DNA sequence: TGTGCCAGCAGCTCCGTCTCGACTCTTAGCACAGATACGCAGTATTTT. Protein product: CASSSVSTLSTDTQYF. The V call is TRBV5-4, the J call TRBJ2-3; D remains ambiguous. The CDR3 spans 16 residues. Germline CDR1 SGHNT, CDR2 YYREEE (reference sequence). V lost 3 bases, J lost 0 bases, and 14 bases lay in between.